Shown below are 23 T cell receptor beta chains from a single sample sequenced in a study of regulatory and conventional T cells in RAG deficiency (dated by TCRdb to about 2017). Before genomic DNA was extracted, conventional CD4+ T cells were isolated from blood as CD25-low CD127-high cells. The library relied on the immunoSEQ multiplex PCR assay. The clones in this table, taken by TCRdb from immuneACCESS, are in-frame only. Not every clone is retained; where verified, under half of the shortfall comes from an unresolved V gene, and the cause of the rest is unknown. This sample is represented by approximately 22,000 clones; approximately 95% of them were singletons. The top ten constitute 1.3% of the sample. The same data also contributed to another study, on regulatory T cells. From that second study: The multiplex PCR relied on 52 forward TRBV primers and 13 reverse TRBJ primers, and amplification bias was corrected through assay-based and computational methods.

What was sequenced was CD25- CD4+ T cells sorted from blood. The receptors were gathered from a human donor in good health.

The genes are TRBV14 and TRBJ1-4; TRBD1 matches at 8 bases. This CDR3 comprises 15 residues. Trimming removed 4 bases from V and 2 bases from J; junction bases left unmatched: 3. Germline values: CDR1 SGHDN, CDR2 FVKESK. CDR3 region: CASSPYRGTNEKLFF. The CDR3 bases are TGTGCCAGCAGCCCGTACAGGGGGACTAATGAAAAACTGTTTTTT.

This chain links TRBV30 with TRBJ1-2, with D tentatively TRBD1 (6 bases). V lost 1 base and J lost 4, with 7 bases in between. Looked up from germline, CDR1 is GTSNPN and CDR2 is SVGIG (reference sequence). The CDR3 has 12 residues. The CDR3, as DNA: TGTGCCTGGAGTGGGACAGCCTATGGCTACACCTTC. The encoded protein is CAWSGTAYGYTF.

This chain joins TRBV19 and TRBJ2-1, with a weak D call TRBD2 (7 bases). V was trimmed by 4 bases and J by 0 bases, leaving 13 bases between them. Germline V gene lookup returns CDR1 LNHDA and CDR2 SQIVND (reference sequence). The CDR3 has 16 residues. The DNA for the CDR3 is TGTGCCAGTAGTAAGGGGGGGGGCCTCTCCTACAATGAGCAGTTCTTC. It encodes CASSKGGGLSYNEQFF. Looking up the rest from reference TRBV19 and TRBJ2-1 gives the full variable domain: DGGITQSPKYLFRKEGQNVTLSCEQNLNHDAMYWYRQDPGQGLRLIYYSQIVNDFQKGDIAEGYSVSREKKESFPLTVTSAQKNPTAFYLCASSKGGGLSYNEQFFGPGTRLTVL.

The rearrangement joins TRBV23-1 to TRBJ2-1; perhaps TRBD1 as D (7 bases). TRBV23-1 has ORF status, its function being uncertain. V lost 5 bases, J lost 8 bases, and 22 bases lay in between. This CDR3 spans 16 amino acids. The CDR3 reads CASSATDREVGDEQFF. The CDR3 DNA follows: TGCGCCAGCAGTGCTACCGACAGGGAGGTCGGGGATGAGCAGTTCTTC.

V is TRBV5-4 and J is TRBJ1-4, with 7 bases lining up with TRBD1. V lost 4 bases, J lost 7 bases, and 13 bases stayed unmatched. The CDR3 consists of 16 residues. Germline V gene sequence: CDR1 SGHNT, CDR2 YYREEE (reference sequence). Here the CDR3 DNA reads TGTGCCAGCAGCCGGGACTCTACAGGGGCGGGTGAAAAACTGTTTTTT. Amino acid sequence: CASSRDSTGAGEKLFF.

V is TRBV2 and J is TRBJ2-7; 7 bases line up with TRBD1. V shed 2 bases, J shed 5 bases, and the junction held 9 bases outside the gene matches. This CDR3 is built from 15 residues. In germline, CDR1 is SNHLY, CDR2 FYNNEI. The CDR3 DNA follows: TGTGCCAGCAGTGAAAGGGGACAGACGGGCCACGAGCAGTACTTC. Protein sequence: CASSERGQTGHEQYF.

J is TRBJ2-5 and V is TRBV7-9; a weak D match, TRBD2 (5 bases). Gene TRBJ2-7 matches the end of the DNA better, so the J call may be wrong. Looked up from germline, CDR1 is SEHNR and CDR2 is FQNEAQ (reference sequence). This CDR3 contains 13 residues. CDR3 sequence: CASSSRGSYEQYF. Written as DNA, the CDR3 is TGTGCCAGCAGCTCGCGAGGGTCCTACGAGCAGTACTTC.

This chain connects TRBV30 to TRBJ1-4, with D perhaps matching TRBD1 (6 bases). V gave up 2 bases and J gave up 8 bases, with 18 bases separating them. Germline V CDR1 and CDR2: GTSNPN, SVGIG (reference sequence). The CDR3 length is 15 residues. CDR3 amino acids: CAWSPGARGGEKLFF. Here the CDR3 DNA reads TGTGCCTGGAGTCCCGGGGCCAGGGGAGGGGAAAAACTGTTTTTT.

The chain employs TRBV2 and TRBJ1-3, with D perhaps matching TRBD1 (5 bases). Germline-derived CDR1 and CDR2 are SNHLY and FYNNEI. This CDR3 region has 14 residues. Trimming took 8 bases from V and 2 from J, leaving 13 bases between them. In DNA form, the CDR3 reads TGTGCCAGCCGAACGTCGGGGGCTGGAAACACCATATATTTT. As protein: CASRTSGAGNTIYF. Based on the CDR3 plus reference TRBV2 and TRBJ1-3, the full variable domain is EPEVTQTPSHQVTQMGQEVILRCVPISNHLYFYWYRQILGQKVEFLVSFYNNEISEKSEIFDDQFSVERPDGSNFTLKIRSTKLEDSAMYFCASRTSGAGNTIYFGEGSWLTVV.

The chain couples TRBV7-2 to TRBJ1-5; 8 bases align to TRBD1. Germline CDR1 reads SGHTA; CDR2 reads FQGNSA. This CDR3 is 17 amino acids long. The V and J ends lost 5 bases and 0 bases, in that order; junction bases with no gene match: 9. The CDR3 protein is CASSPRTGPYSNQPQHF. CDR3 bases: TGTGCCAGCAGCCCACGGACAGGGCCCTATAGCAATCAGCCCCAGCATTTT.

Here the CDR3 DNA reads TGCGCCAGCAGCTTAGAAGCCGGGGGGGGCTACACTGAAGCTTTCTTT. Translation gives CASSLEAGGGYTEAFF. The chain employs TRBV5-1 and TRBJ1-1, with a weak D call TRBD1 (6 bases). The CDR3 length is 16 residues. V lost 2 bases and J lost 3, with 17 bases in between. Germline V gives CDR1 SGHRS, CDR2 YFSETQ.

The chain links TRBV14 to TRBJ1-1; the D is unclear. Germline CDR1 and CDR2: SGHDN and FVKESK. CDR3 length: 14 residues. The ends were cut back, 1 base at V and 4 bases at J, with 10 bases in the middle. Here the CDR3 reads CASSQVTSGTEAFF. The CDR3 coding sequence is TGTGCCAGCAGCCAAGTTACGTCGGGCACTGAAGCTTTCTTT. Based on the CDR3 plus reference TRBV14 and TRBJ1-1, the full variable domain is EAGVTQFPSHSVIEKGQTVTLRCDPISGHDNLYWYRRVMGKEIKFLLHFVKESKQDESGMPNNRFLAERTGGTYSTLKVQPAELEDSGVYFCASSQVTSGTEAFFGQGTRLTVV.

The rearrangement joins TRBV6-5 to TRBJ1-3; possibly TRBD1 for D (5 bases). Germline lookup yields CDR1 MNHEY and CDR2 SVGAGI. The V end was cut by 6 bases, the J end by 5 bases, with 14 bases between. The CDR3 covers 14 residues. CDR3 sequence: CASSGATARNTIYF. Written as DNA, the CDR3 is TGTGCCAGCAGCGGAGCGACAGCCCGAAACACCATATATTTT.

The chain recombines TRBV30 with TRBJ1-1, with unresolved D. V was cut by 4 bases and J by 0 bases, with 12 bases left in between. The CDR3 consists of 14 residues. The V gene's germline CDR1 is GTSNPN and CDR2 SVGIG (reference sequence). The CDR3 region is CAWNPPGLNTEAFF. In DNA form, the CDR3 reads TGTGCCTGGAACCCCCCGGGGTTGAACACTGAAGCTTTCTTT.

This clone occurred a few times. The chain combines TRBV6-1 with TRBJ1-3; D is undetermined. Trimming took off 2 bases at V and 10 bases at J, with 12 bases between the two ends. From germline, CDR1 is MNHNS and CDR2 SASEGT. The CDR3 runs 13 residues. DNA of the CDR3: TGTGCCAGCAGTGAATGGGGAGGGAGTACCATATATTTT. Its protein is CASSEWGGSTIYF.

The chain has TRBV7-3 and TRBJ1-1; 9 bases agree with TRBD1. V was pared by 6 bases and J by 5 bases, with 7 bases of the junction left unmatched. The CDR3 runs 14 residues. Germline CDR1 and CDR2: SGHTA and FQGTGA. This chain's CDR3 is CASSTTGGLTEAFF. DNA for the CDR3: TGTGCCAGCAGTACCACAGGGGGCCTTACTGAAGCTTTCTTT.

The chain has TRBV7-2 and TRBJ1-2, with 8 positions matching TRBD1. CDR3 length equals 14 residues. The germline CDR1 and CDR2 sequences are SGHTA and FQGNSA. V lost 6 bases and J lost 6; bases outside the gene matches: 9. The DNA for the CDR3 is TGTGCCAGCAGATTGACAGGGGCTCCCGATGGCTACACCTTC. Translation: CASRLTGAPDGYTF.

The rearrangement links TRBV27 to TRBJ1-6; TRBD1 matches 7 bases. J was trimmed by 0 bases and V by 5 bases; bases with no gene match: 7. This CDR3 region has 17 residues. In germline, CDR1 is MNHEY, CDR2 SMNVEV (reference sequence). Here the CDR3 reads CASSRQGGDSYNSPLHF. CDR3 coding DNA: TGTGCCAGCAGTCGACAGGGCGGGGACTCCTATAATTCACCCCTCCACTTT.

The chain is built from TRBV5-5 and TRBJ2-1; 9 nucleotides agree with TRBD2. V gave up 5 bases and J gave up 7 bases; unmatched junction bases: 19. The CDR3 runs to 18 residues. CDR1 and CDR2 (germline): SGHKS, YYEKEE (reference sequence). CDR3 nucleotides: TGTGCCAGCAGTTTTGGCGAGAGGACTAGCGCTGGGATGAATGAGCAGTTCTTC. As protein: CASSFGERTSAGMNEQFF.

This sequence joins TRBV18 and TRBJ1-5; 10 nucleotides align to TRBD1. The junction had 9 bases not matched to a gene; V was cut back by 5 bases and J by 5 bases. The CDR3 contains 16 residues. Germline assignment: CDR1 KGHSH and CDR2 LQKENI. CDR3 loop: CASSTDRGNIDQPQHF. DNA of the CDR3: TGTGCCAGCTCAACGGACAGGGGGAATATTGATCAGCCCCAGCATTTT.

This clone has a handful of counts. This chain links TRBV5-1 with TRBJ1-3, with D tentatively TRBD1 (6 bases). The CDR3 sequence is 15 residues long. Germline CDR1 SGHRS, CDR2 YFSETQ. Trimming cost V 2 bases and J 0 bases, with 9 bases left between them. The CDR3 loop is CASSFTGSSGNTIYF. CDR3 nucleotide sequence: TGCGCCAGCAGCTTTACAGGGAGCTCTGGAAACACCATATATTTT.

The J gene is TRBJ2-3, the V gene TRBV5-1, with 7 bases matching TRBD2. CDR3 length: 16 amino acids. V dropped 3 bases and J dropped 0; count of bases not matched to a gene: 7. Germline-derived CDR1 and CDR2 are SGHRS and YFSETQ. Written as DNA, the CDR3 is TGCGCCAGCAGCTCCGGGGGGACCGACAGCACAGATACGCAGTATTTT. This translates into CASSSGGTDSTDTQYF. The full variable domain, rest sourced from reference TRBV5-1 and TRBJ2-3, is KAGVTQTPRYLIKTRGQQVTLSCSPISGHRSVSWYQQTPGQGLQFLFEYFSETQRNKGNFPGRFSGRQFSNSRSEMNVSTLELGDSALYLCASSSGGTDSTDTQYFGPGTRLTVL.

CDR3 sequence: CASSTEARNEKLFF. The CDR3 bases are TGCGCCAGCAGCACGGAGGCTAGGAATGAAAAACTGTTTTTT. This sequence joins TRBV5-1 and TRBJ1-4; no clear D. Between the trimmed V and J ends, which lost 4 bases and 5 bases, there was a span of 12 bases. Per the germline V gene, CDR1 is SGHRS and CDR2 is YFSETQ. This CDR3 is built from 14 residues.